Each of the 6 T cell receptor beta chains below was sequenced from the same sample in a study of blood T cells in healthy people across ages. A second PCR, run for about 7 to 12 cycles, used a sample-barcoded 5' primer plus a J-beta primer mix. TCRdb independently ran MiXCR on the 5' RACE reads; one entry per CDR3 protein. The data contain roughly 1.9 million distinct CDR3 sequences, 39% of them singletons. Material: blood. These receptors were taken from a human donor in good health.

This chain joins TRBV6-2 or TRBV6-3 and TRBJ2-2; the D is unclear. CDR1 MNHEY and CDR2 SVGEGT come from the germline V gene. The CDR3 consists of 15 residues. Trimming shortened V by 0 bases and J by 3 bases, and 8 bases separated the two germline ends. In nucleotides, the CDR3 is TGTGCCAGCAGTTACTCGGCAGGAGACACCGGGGAGCTGTTTTTT. Protein product: CASSYSAGDTGELFF.

This clonotype was observed a handful of times. The chain combines TRBV4-1 with TRBJ1-2; TRBD1 matches at 9 bases. Germline V gives CDR1 MGHRA, CDR2 YSYEKL. J lost 6 bases, V lost 2 bases, and 16 bases had no gene match. CDR3 length: 18 amino acids. CDR3 sequence: CASSQPKGQGLISHGYTF. Here the CDR3 DNA reads TGCGCCAGCAGCCAACCAAAAGGACAGGGGCTGATATCCCATGGCTACACCTTC.

This chain links TRBV4-1 with TRBJ2-5, with TRBD1 identical over 11 bases. Per germline, CDR1 MGHRA and CDR2 YSYEKL. This CDR3 comprises 14 residues. Trimming cost V 2 bases and J 11 bases; bases outside gene matches: 7. CDR3 coding DNA: TGCGCCAGCAGCCAACCCGGGACAGGGGGGGAGCAGTACTTC. This codes for CASSQPGTGGEQYF.

The V call is TRBV14, the J call TRBJ2-3; D not resolved. V lost 1 base to trimming and J lost 2 bases, with 7 bases between them. CDR1 is SGHDN and CDR2 is FVKESK in the germline V gene. This CDR3 has 14 residues. CDR3 coding DNA: TGTGCCAGCAGCCAAGGTCCTATCACAGATACGCAGTATTTT. Translated, it gives CASSQGPITDTQYF.

This clonotype was seen more than once but under ten times. The gene calls are TRBV6-6 and TRBJ2-7; 10 bases map to TRBD2. This CDR3 is 16 amino acids long. Germline values: CDR1 MNHNY, CDR2 SVGAGI (reference sequence). J lost 2 bases, V lost 6 bases, and 10 bases had no gene match. The CDR3 reads CASRNSGGSTTYEQYF. CDR3 in DNA: TGTGCCAGCAGGAATAGCGGGGGGTCCACCACCTACGAGCAGTACTTC.

With respect to this clonotype: Germline and junction disagree at one end, which may indicate a read error. The CDR3 sequence: CAGSLRGRFYGYTF. In DNA form, the CDR3 reads TGTGCCGGCAGTTTAAGGGGCAGATTCTATGGCTACACCTTC. The chain links TRBV28 to TRBJ1-2; perhaps TRBD1 as D (5 bases). The CDR3 totals 14 residues. The germline V gene has CDR1 MDHEN and CDR2 SYDVKM.